This T cell receptor beta chain was observed in a study of early T cells in non-severe SARS-CoV-2 infection. This clonotype was detected ten times or more. Per the germline V gene, CDR1 is SGHVS and CDR2 is FNYEAQ. The CDR3 consists of 12 residues. V lost 4 bases and J 4 bases, leaving 6 bases between the germline ends. MiXCR, run by TCRdb on the 5' RACE reads, gives a single entry per CDR3 protein. The data contain approximately 98,000 distinct CDR3 sequences, around 10% of them singletons. The origin of this receptor is an adult who was a healthcare worker with PCR-confirmed SARS-CoV-2 infection or an uninfected control (not recorded which). The sequenced material came from whole blood. V and J are TRBV7-6 and TRBJ2-3, with unresolved D. DNA for the CDR3: TGTGCCAGCAGCTCTTTGGCAGATACGCAGTATTTT. Protein sequence: CASSSLADTQYF.